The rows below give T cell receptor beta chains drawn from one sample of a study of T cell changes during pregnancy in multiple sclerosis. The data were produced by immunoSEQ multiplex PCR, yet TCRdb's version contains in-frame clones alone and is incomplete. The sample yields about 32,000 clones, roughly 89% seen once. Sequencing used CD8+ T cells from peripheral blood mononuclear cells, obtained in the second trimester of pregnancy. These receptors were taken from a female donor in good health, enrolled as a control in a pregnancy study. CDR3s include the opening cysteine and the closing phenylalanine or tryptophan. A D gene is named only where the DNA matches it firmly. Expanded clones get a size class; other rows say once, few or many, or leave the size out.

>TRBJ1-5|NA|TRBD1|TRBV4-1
TGCGCCAGCAGCCAAGTCTTACCTATCCAGGGGGCGCGTAGCAATCAGCCCCAGCATTTT
CASSQVLPIQGARSNQPQHF
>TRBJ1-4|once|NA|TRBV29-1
TGCAGCGTTGAAGATAGAGAGGCGACAACTAATGAAAAACTGTTTTTT
CSVEDREATTNEKLFF
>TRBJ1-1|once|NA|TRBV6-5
TGTGCCAGCAGTTACCGTCAGGGTCAATTAGGCACTGAAGCTTTCTTT
CASSYRQGQLGTEAFF
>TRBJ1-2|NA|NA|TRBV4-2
TGTGCCAGCAGCCCCCCTTATGAGGATGGCTACACCTTC
CASSPPYEDGYTF
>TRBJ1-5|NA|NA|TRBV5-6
TGTGCCAGCAGGAGCGGGGCGGCGAATCAGCCCCAGCATTTT
CASRSGAANQPQHF
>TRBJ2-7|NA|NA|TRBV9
TGTGCCAGCAGCCCTCCAAACCCGACAGGACCCTACGAGCAGTACTTC
CASSPPNPTGPYEQYF
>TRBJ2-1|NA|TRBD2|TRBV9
TGTGCCAGCAGCGTTTCGGGTAGCGGGAGCTCCTACAATGAGCAGTTCTTC
CASSVSGSGSSYNEQFF
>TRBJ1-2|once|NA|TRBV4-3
TGCGCCAGCAGCCAAGGGCGAAAGGGGGGGCAGACCTATGGCTACACCTTC
CASSQGRKGGQTYGYTF
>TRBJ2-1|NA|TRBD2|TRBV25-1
TGTGCCACCTCACTAGCGGGGGAGGTCAATGAGCAGTTCTTC
CATSLAGEVNEQFF
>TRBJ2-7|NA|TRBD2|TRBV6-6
TGTGCCAGCACTGCACGGACGGCGGGGGGGCTTTACGAGCAGTACTTC
CASTARTAGGLYEQYF
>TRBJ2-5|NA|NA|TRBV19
TGTGCCAGTAGTGCCGACCAGGGTCCCCAAGAGACCCAGTACTTC
CASSADQGPQETQYF
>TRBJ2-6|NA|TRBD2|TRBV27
TGTGCCAGCAGTTCCGGGGTTCTAGCGGCTCGCTCTGGGGCCAACGTCCTGACTTTC
CASSSGVLAARSGANVLTF
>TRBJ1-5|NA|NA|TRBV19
TGTGCCAGTAGTATGGGGCAGGGCGGCAATCAGCCCCAGCATTTT
CASSMGQGGNQPQHF
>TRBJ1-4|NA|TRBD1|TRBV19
TGTGCCAGTTCCCAGGACAGGGGCTATGAAAAACTGTTTTTT
CASSQDRGYEKLFF
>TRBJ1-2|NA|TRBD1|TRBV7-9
TGTGCCGGCGCAGAACAGGGGGACTATGGCTACACCTTC
CAGAEQGDYGYTF
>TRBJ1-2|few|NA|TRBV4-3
TGCGCCAGCAGCCAAGACGCAGGTGTCGGGGGGCTTGGCTACACCTTC
CASSQDAGVGGLGYTF
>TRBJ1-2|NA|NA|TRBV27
TGTGCCAGCAGTTTATCAACAGGGTATGGCTACACCTTC
CASSLSTGYGYTF
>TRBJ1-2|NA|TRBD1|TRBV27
TGTGCCAGCAGTTGGGACAGCAACTATGGCTACACCTTC
CASSWDSNYGYTF
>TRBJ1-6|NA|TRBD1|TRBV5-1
TGCGCCAGCAGCCCCGGGACAGGGGTTTCACCCCTCCACTTT
CASSPGTGVSPLHF
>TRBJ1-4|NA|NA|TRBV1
TGCACCAGCAGCCAGGCCCAGGGCCCAACTAATGAAAAACTGTTTTTT
CTSSQAQGPTNEKLFF
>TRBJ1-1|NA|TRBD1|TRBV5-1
TGCGCCAGCAGCTCCCGACAGGGAACCAACACTGAAGCTTTCTTT
CASSSRQGTNTEAFF
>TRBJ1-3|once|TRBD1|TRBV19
TGTGCCAGTAGTCCCTTATCCGGGACAGGGGGAAACACCATATATTTT
CASSPLSGTGGNTIYF
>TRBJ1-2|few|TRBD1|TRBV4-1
TGCGCCAGCAGCGCCTCCGGGACAGGGGTAGGTGGCTACACCTTC
CASSASGTGVGGYTF
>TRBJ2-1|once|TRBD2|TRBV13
TGTGCCAGCAGCTTAGATACTAGCGGGGACAATGAGCAGTTCTTC
CASSLDTSGDNEQFF
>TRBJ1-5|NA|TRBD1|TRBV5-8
TGTGCCAGCAGCCTCGGGACAGGGGGCTATCAGCCCCAGCATTTT
CASSLGTGGYQPQHF
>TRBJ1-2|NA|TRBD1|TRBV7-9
TGTGCCAGCAGCCCGGTAGGACAGGGTACGGCTAACTATGGCTACACCTTC
CASSPVGQGTANYGYTF
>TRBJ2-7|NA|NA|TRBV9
TGTGCCAGCAGCGTCGGGATTTCCTACGAGCAGTACTTC
CASSVGISYEQYF
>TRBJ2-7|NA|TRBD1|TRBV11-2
TGTGCCAGCAGCGCGGGACAGGAGGGCTACGAGCAGTACTTC
CASSAGQEGYEQYF
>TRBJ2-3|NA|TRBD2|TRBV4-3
TGCGCCAGCAGCCAAGATTTGGGGGGGAACACAGATACGCAGTATTTT
CASSQDLGGNTDTQYF
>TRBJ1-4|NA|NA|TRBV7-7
TGTGCTAGCAGCTTAGGAGTTACAACTAATGAAAAACTGTTTTTT
CASSLGVTTNEKLFF
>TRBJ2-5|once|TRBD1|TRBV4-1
TGCGCCAGCAGCCAAGAAGACAGGGGCGAGACCCAGTACTTC
CASSQEDRGETQYF
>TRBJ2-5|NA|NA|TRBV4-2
TGTGCCAGCAGCCAAGGGGCACTCCAAGAGACCCAGTACTTC
CASSQGALQETQYF
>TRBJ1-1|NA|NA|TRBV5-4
TGTGCCAGCAGCTTGGCCGGGTCGTACACTGAAGCTTTCTTT
CASSLAGSYTEAFF
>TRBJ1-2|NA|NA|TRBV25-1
TGTGCCAGCAGTGAATATTCACCAGACTTGGATGGCTACACCTTC
CASSEYSPDLDGYTF
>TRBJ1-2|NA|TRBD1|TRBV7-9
TGTGCCAGCAGCAGGGACAGGGGGCTGGAGGGCTACACCTTC
CASSRDRGLEGYTF
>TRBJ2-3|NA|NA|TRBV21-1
TGTGCCAAGGGGGGGCTAGCGGGGTGGCCTAGCACAGATACGCAGTATTTT
CAKGGLAGWPSTDTQYF
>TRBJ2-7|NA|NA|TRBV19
TGTGCCAGTAGTATCCAGGGAGGCGAGCAGTACTTC
CASSIQGGEQYF
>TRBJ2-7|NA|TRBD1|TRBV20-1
TGCAGTGCTAAACAGGGGTACGAGCAGTACTTC
CSAKQGYEQYF
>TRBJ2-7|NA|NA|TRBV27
TGTGCCAGCAGTTCATCCCTCCTCTACGAGCAGTACTTC
CASSSSLLYEQYF
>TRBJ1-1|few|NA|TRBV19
TGTGCCAGTAGTATCGACAGGATTGAAGCTTTCTTT
CASSIDRIEAFF
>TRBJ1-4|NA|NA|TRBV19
TGTGCCAGTAGTAGGGGGACAACAACTAATGAAAAACTGTTTTTT
CASSRGTTTNEKLFF
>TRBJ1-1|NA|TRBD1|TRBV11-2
TGTGCCAGCAGCTCCCGGGACAGGGGGACTGGAGGACCTGAAGCTTTCTTT
CASSSRDRGTGGPEAFF
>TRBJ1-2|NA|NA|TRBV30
TGTGCCTCCCCACTGGGTCGGGATGGCTACACCTTC
CASPLGRDGYTF
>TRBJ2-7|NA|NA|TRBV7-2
TGTGCCAGCAGCTTGTCCGGGACACTAGCCTACGAGCAGTACTTC
CASSLSGTLAYEQYF
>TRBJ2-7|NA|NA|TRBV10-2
TGCGCCAGCAAGGCACAGGGCCACTACGAGCAGTACTTC
CASKAQGHYEQYF
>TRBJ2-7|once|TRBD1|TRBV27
TGTGCCAGCAGTCCCCGGGACAGGGACAACTACGAGCAGTACTTC
CASSPRDRDNYEQYF
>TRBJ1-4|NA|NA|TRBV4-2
TGTGCCAGCAGCCAAGGTATCCTTAGTGAAAAACTGTTTTTT
CASSQGILSEKLFF
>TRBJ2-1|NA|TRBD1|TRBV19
TGTGCCAGTAGCGGGACAGGGTGGAATGAGCAGTTCTTC
CASSGTGWNEQFF
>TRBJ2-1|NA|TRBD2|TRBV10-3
TGTGCCATCAGTGAGGAGGGACTAGGATACAATGAGCAGTTCTTC
CAISEEGLGYNEQFF
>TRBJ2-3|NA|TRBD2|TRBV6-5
TGTGCCAGCAGACCGACTAGCGGGGGGAGGGATACGCAGTATTTT
CASRPTSGGRDTQYF
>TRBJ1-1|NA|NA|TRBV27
TGTGCCAGCAGTGACATGAACACTGAAGCTTTCTTT
CASSDMNTEAFF
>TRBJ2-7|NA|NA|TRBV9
TGTGCCAGCAGCGTATTAGCATATGACCACGAGCAGTACTTC
CASSVLAYDHEQYF
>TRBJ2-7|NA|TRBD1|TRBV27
TGTGCCAGTACCGGGACAGGGGGCTTGGGGGAGCAGTACTTC
CASTGTGGLGEQYF
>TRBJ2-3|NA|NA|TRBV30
TGTGCCTGGAGTGTACATTGGGAGGAGATAGGCACAGATACGCAGTATTTT
CAWSVHWEEIGTDTQYF
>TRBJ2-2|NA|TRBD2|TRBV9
TGTGCCAGCAGCTCCTCACTAGCGGGGGGAGGCACCGGGGAGCTGTTTTTT
CASSSSLAGGGTGELFF
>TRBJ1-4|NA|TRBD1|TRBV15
TGTGCCACCAGCAGAGGTCGGTCCCAGGGGGGAGAAAAACTGTTTTTT
CATSRGRSQGGEKLFF
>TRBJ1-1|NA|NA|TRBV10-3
TGTGCCATCAGTGAGTCGAAGGGGGACACTGAAGCTTTCTTT
CAISESKGDTEAFF